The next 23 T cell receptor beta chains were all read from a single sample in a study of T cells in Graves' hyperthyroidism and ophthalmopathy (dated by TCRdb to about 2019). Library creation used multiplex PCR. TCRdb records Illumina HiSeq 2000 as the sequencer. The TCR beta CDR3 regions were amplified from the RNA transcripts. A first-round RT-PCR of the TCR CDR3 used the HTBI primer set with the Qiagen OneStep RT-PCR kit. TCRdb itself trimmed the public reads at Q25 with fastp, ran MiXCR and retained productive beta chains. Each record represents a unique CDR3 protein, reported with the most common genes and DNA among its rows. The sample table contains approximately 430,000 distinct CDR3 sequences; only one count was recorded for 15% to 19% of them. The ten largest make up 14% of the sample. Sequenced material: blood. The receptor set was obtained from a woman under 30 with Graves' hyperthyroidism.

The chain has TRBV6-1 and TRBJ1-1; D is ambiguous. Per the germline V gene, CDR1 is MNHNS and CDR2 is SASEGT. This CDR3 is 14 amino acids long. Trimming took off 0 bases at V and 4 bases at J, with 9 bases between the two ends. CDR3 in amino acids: CASSEASLITEAFF. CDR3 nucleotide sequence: TGTGCCAGCAGTGAAGCTTCTCTGATCACTGAAGCTTTCTTT.

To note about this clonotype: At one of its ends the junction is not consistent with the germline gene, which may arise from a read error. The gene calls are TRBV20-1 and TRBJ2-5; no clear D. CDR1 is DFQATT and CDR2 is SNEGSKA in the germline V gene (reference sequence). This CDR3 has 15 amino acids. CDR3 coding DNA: TGCAGTGCCGTAGGTTTGGGTGGGTTACAAGAGACCCGGTACTTC. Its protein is CSAVGLGGLQETRYF.

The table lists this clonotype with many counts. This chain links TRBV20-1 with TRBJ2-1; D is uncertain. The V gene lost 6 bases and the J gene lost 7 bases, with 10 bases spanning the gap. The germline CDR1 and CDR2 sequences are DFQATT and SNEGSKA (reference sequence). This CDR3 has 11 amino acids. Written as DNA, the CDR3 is TGCAGTGCCACGCCCGGGAATGAGCAGTTCTTC. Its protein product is CSATPGNEQFF.

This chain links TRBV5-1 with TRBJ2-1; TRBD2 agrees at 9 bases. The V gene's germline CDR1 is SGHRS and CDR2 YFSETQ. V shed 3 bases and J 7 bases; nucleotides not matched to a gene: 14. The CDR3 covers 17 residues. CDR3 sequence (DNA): TGCGCCAGCAGCTCCCCGGGTAGCGGGAGACTCGGGAATGAGCAGTTCTTC. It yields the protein CASSSPGSGRLGNEQFF.

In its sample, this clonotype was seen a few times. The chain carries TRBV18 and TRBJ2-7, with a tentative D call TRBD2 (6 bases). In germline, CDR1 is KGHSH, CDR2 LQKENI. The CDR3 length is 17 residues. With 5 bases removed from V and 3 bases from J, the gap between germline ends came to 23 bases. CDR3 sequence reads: CASSSKEGDWRVYEQYF. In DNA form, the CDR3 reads TGTGCCAGCTCATCCAAAGAGGGCGATTGGAGGGTCTACGAGCAGTACTTC.

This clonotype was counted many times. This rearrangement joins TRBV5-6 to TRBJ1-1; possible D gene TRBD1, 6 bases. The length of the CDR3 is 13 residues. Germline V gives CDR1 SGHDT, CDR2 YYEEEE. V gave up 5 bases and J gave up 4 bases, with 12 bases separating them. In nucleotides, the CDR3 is TGTGCCAGCAGGATACAGGGCGGCACTGAAGCTTTCTTT. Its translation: CASRIQGGTEAFF.

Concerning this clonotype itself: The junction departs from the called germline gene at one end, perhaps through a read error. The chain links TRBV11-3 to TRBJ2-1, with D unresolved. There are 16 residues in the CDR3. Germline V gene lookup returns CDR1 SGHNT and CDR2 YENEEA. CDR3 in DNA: TGTGCCAGCAGCTTAAAAGGCCCCGCAGCCTACGATGAGCAGTTCTTC. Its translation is CASSLKGPAAYDEQFF.

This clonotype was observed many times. The CDR3 loop is CATRDGHRQETQYF. DNA of the CDR3: TGTGCCACCAGAGATGGGCACAGACAAGAGACCCAGTACTTC. The rearrangement uses TRBV15 and TRBJ2-5; D ambiguous. V was shortened by 6 bases and J by 2 bases, with 13 bases between the two germline ends. The CDR3 runs to 14 residues. Germline CDR1 LNHNV, CDR2 YYDKDF (reference sequence). Using reference TRBV15 and TRBJ2-5 for the parts outside the CDR3, the full variable domain is DAMVIQNPRYQVTQFGKPVTLSCSQTLNHNVMYWYQQKSSQAPKLLFHYYDKDFNNEADTPDNFQSRRPNTSFCFLDIRSPGLGDTAMYLCATRDGHRQETQYFGPGTRLLVL.

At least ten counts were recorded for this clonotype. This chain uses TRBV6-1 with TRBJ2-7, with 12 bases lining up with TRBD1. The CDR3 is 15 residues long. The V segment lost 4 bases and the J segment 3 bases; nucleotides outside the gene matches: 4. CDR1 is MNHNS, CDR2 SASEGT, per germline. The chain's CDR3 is CASSAGTGGGYEQYF. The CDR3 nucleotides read TGTGCCAGCAGTGCTGGGACAGGGGGCGGCTACGAGCAGTACTTC.

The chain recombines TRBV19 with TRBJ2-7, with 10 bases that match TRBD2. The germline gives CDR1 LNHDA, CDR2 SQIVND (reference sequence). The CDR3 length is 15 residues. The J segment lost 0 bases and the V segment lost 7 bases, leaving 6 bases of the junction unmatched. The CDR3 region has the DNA TGTGCCAGTACCCCATCTAGCGGGAGCTCCTACGAGCAGTACTTC. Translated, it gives CASTPSSGSSYEQYF.

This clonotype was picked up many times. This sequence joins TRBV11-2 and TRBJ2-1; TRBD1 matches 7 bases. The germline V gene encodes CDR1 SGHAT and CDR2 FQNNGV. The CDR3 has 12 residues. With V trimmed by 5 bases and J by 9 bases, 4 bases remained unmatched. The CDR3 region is CASSRQGIEQFF. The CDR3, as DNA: TGTGCCAGCAGCAGACAGGGTATTGAGCAGTTCTTC.

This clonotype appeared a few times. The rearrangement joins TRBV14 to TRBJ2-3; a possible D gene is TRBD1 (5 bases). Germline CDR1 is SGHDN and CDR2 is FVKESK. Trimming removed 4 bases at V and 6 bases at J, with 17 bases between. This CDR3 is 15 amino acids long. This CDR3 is CASSPQYSTVDTQYF. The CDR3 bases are TGTGCCAGCAGCCCCCAATATTCGACAGTGGATACGCAGTATTTT.

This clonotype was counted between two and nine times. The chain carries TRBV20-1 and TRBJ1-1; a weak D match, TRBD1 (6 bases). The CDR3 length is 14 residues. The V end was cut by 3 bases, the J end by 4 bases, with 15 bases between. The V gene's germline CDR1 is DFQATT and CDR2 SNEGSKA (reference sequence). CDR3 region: CSARGAPGGTEAFF. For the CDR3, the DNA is TGCAGTGCTAGGGGGGCCCCGGGGGGCACTGAAGCTTTCTTT.

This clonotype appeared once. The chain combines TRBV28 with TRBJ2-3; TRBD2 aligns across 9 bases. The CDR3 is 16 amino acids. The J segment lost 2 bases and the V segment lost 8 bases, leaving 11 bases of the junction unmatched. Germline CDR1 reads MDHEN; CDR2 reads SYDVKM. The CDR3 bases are TGTGCCAGCCAAGCCTTAGCGGGAGCCCCCACAGATACGCAGTATTTT. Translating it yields CASQALAGAPTDTQYF.

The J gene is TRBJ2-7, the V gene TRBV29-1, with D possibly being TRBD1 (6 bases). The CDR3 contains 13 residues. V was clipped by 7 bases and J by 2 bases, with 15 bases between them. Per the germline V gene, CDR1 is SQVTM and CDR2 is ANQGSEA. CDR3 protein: CSGRDTTTYEQYF. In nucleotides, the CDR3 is TGCAGCGGCCGGGACACCACCACCTACGAGCAGTACTTC.

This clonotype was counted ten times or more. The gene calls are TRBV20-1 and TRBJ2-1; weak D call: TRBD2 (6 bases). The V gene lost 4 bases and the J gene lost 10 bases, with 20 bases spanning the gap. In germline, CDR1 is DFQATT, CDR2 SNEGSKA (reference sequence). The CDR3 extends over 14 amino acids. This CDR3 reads CSATPGLGRWEQFF. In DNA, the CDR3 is TGCAGTGCTACCCCGGGACTCGGCCGTTGGGAGCAGTTCTTC.

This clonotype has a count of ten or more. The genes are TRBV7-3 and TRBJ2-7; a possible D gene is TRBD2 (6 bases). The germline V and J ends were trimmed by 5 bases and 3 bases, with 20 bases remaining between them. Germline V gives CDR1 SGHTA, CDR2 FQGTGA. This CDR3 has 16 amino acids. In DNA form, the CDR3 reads TGTGCCAGCAGCCCAGGGACTTTCGGGACTCGCTACGAGCAGTACTTC. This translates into CASSPGTFGTRYEQYF.

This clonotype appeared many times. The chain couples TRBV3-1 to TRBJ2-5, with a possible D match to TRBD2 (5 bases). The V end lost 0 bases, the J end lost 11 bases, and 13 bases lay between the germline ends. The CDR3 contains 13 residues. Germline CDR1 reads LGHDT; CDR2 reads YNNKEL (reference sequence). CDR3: CASSQERGNPQYF. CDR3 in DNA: TGTGCCAGCAGCCAAGAACGGGGAAATCCTCAGTACTTC.

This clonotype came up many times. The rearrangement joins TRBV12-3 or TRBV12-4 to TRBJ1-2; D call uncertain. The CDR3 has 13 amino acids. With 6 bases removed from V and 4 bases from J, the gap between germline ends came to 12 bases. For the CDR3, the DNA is TGTGCCAGCAGGGAGGGTTCTAGCTATGGCTACACCTTC. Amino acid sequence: CASREGSSYGYTF.

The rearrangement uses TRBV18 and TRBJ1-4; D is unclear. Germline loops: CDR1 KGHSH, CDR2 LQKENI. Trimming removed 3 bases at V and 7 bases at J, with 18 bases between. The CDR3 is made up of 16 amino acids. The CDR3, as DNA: TGTGCCAGCTCACCTAACGGACGGGAACTTGGTGAAAAACTGTTTTTT. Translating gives CASSPNGRELGEKLFF.

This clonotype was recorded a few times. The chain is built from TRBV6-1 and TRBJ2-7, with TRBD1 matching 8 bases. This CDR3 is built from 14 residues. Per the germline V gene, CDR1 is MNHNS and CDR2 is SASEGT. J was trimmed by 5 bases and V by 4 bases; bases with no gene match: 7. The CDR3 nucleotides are TGTGCCAGCAGTGTGGCAGGGGGCGCGAACGAGCAGTACTTC. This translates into CASSVAGGANEQYF.

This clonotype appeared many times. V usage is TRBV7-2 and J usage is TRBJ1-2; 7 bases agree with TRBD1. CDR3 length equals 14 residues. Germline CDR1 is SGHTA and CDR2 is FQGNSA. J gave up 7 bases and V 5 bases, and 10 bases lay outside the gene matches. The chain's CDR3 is CASSPRRQGGGYTF. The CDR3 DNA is TGTGCCAGCAGCCCGAGAAGACAGGGAGGTGGCTACACCTTC.

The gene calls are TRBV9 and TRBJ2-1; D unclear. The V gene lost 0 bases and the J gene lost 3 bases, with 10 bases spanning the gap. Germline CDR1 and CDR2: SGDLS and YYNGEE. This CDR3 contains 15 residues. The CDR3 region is CASSVAGPIYNEQFF. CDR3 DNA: TGTGCCAGCAGCGTAGCAGGACCAATCTACAATGAGCAGTTCTTC.